This record concerns one T cell receptor beta chain sequence. Measured with immunoSEQ multiplex PCR; TCRdb has only the in-frame clones, and not every one. The sample contains tens of thousands of clones, about 90% of which appear only once. V trimming: 4 bases; J trimming: 7 bases; junction bases outside the gene matches: 17. The germline CDR1 and CDR2 sequences are MGHRA and YSYEKL. CDR3 size: 18 residues. The sample comes from a study of technical replicates of blood from a few donors. This receptor was identified in a human donor in good health. Sequencing was performed on T cells isolated from PBMCs. The rearrangement joins TRBV4-1 to TRBJ2-5; 11 nucleotides align to TRBD2. The CDR3 loop is CASSPTLLAGARTWTQYF. The DNA for the CDR3 is TGCGCCAGCAGCCCAACCCTACTAGCGGGAGCAAGAACCTGGACCCAGTACTTC.